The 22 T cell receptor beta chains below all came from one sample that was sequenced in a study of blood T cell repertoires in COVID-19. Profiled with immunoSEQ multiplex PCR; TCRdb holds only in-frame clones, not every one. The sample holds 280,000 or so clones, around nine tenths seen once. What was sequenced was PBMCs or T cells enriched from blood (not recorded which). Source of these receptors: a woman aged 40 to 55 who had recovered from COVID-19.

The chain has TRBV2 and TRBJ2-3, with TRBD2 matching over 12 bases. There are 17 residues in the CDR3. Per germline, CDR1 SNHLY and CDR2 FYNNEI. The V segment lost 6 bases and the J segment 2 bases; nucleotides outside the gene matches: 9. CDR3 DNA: TGTGCCAGCAGGGACACTAGCGGGAGGACTAACACAGATACGCAGTATTTT. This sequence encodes CASRDTSGRTNTDTQYF.

The CDR3 nucleotides are TGCGCCAGCAGCTTGGGCCCCACGACAGGGGGCCATGGCTACACCTTC. As protein: CASSLGPTTGGHGYTF. This chain joins TRBV5-1 and TRBJ1-2, with 10 bases matching TRBD1. Losses at the gene ends were 0 bases for V and 6 bases for J; bases not matched to a gene: 8. CDR1 is SGHRS, CDR2 YFSETQ, per germline. The CDR3 totals 16 residues.

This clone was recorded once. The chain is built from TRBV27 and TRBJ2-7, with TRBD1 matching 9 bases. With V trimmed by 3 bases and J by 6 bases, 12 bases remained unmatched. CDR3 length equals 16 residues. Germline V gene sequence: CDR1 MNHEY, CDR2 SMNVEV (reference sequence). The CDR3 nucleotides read TGTGCCAGCAGTTTTAGAGTTCCGGGACAGGGATCCGAGCAGTACTTC. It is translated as CASSFRVPGQGSEQYF.

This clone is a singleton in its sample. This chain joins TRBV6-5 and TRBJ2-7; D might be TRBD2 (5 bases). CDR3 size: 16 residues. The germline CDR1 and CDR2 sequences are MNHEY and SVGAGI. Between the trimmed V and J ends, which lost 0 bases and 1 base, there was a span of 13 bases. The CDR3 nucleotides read TGTGCCAGCAGTTACTCGATGAGGGCGGTTTCCTACGAGCAGTACTTC. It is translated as CASSYSMRAVSYEQYF.

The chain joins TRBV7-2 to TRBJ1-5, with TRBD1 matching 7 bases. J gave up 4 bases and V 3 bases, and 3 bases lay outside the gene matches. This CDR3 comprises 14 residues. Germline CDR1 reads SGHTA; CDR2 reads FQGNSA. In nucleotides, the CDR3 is TGTGCCAGCAGCTTCCCAGGGGGAAATCAGCCCCAGCATTTT. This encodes CASSFPGGNQPQHF. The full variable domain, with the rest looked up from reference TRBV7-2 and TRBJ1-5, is GAGVSQSPSNKVTEKGKDVELRCDPISGHTALYWYRQSLGQGLEFLIYFQGNSAPDKSGLPSDRFSAERTGGSVSTLTIQRTQQEDSAVYLCASSFPGGNQPQHFGDGTRLSIL.

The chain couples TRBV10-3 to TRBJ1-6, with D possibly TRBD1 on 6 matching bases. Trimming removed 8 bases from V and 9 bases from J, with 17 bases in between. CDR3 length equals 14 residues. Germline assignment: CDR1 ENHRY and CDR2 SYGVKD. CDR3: CAIRAGARGSPLHF. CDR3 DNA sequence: TGTGCCATCCGAGCAGGGGCCCGGGGTTCACCCCTCCACTTT.

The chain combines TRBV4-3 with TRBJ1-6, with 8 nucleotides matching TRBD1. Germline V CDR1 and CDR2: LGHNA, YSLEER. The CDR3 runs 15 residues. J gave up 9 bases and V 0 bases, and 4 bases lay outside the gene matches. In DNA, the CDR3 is TGCGCCAGCAGCCAAGAGGCCAGGGGGCTTTCACCCCTCCACTTT. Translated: CASSQEARGLSPLHF.

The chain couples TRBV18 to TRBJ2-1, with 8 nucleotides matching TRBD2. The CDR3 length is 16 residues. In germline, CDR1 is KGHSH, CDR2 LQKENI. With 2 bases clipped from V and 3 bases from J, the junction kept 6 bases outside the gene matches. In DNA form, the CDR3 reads TGTGCCAGCTCACCATTGAGCGGGGGAGGCTACAATGAGCAGTTCTTC. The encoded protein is CASSPLSGGGYNEQFF.

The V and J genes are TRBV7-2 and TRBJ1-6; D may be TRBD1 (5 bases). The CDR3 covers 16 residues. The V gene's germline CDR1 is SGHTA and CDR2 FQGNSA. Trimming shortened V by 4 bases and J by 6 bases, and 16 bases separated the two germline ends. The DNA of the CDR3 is TGTGCCAGCAGCTCCAGGGTTTCCATTGTTAATTCACCCCTCCACTTT. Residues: CASSSRVSIVNSPLHF.

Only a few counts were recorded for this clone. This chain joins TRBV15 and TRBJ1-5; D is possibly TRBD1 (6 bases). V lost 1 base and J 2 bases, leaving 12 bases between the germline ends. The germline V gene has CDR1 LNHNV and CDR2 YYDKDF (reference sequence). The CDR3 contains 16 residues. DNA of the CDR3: TGTGCCACCAGCAGAGGGCCGGCAGGGGGCAATCAGCCCCAGCATTTT. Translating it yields CATSRGPAGGNQPQHF.

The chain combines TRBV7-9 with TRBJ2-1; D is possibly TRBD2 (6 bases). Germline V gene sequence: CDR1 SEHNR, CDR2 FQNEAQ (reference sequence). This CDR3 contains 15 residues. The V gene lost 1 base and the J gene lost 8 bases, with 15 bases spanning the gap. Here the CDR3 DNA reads TGTGCCAGCAGCTTAGGACACGGAGGGCCGGATGAGCAGTTCTTC. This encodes CASSLGHGGPDEQFF.

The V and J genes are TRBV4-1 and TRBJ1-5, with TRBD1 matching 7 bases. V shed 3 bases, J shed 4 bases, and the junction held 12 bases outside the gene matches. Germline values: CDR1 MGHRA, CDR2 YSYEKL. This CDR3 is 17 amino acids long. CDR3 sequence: CASSHALGAGGNQPQHF. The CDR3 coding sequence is TGCGCCAGCAGCCACGCTCTGGGTGCAGGGGGTAATCAGCCCCAGCATTTT.

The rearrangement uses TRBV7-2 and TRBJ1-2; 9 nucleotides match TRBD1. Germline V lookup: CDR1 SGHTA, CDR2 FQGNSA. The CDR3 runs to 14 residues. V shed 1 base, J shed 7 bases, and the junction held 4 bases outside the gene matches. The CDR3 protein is CASSLVGTGTGYTF. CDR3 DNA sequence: TGTGCCAGCAGCTTAGTAGGGACAGGGACTGGCTACACCTTC.

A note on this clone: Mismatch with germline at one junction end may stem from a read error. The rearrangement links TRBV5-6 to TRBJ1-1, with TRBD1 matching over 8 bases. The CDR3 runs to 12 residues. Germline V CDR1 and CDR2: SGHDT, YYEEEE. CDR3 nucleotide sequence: TGTGCCAGCAGCTTGGGCAGGGGGCGCGAGGAATTT. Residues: CASSLGRGREEF.

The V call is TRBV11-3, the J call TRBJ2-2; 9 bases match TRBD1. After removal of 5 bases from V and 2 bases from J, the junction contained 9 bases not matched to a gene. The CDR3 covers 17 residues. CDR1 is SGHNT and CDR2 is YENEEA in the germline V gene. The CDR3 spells CASSPRGQGLNTGELFF. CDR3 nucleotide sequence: TGTGCCAGCAGCCCAAGGGGACAGGGACTTAACACCGGGGAGCTGTTTTTT.

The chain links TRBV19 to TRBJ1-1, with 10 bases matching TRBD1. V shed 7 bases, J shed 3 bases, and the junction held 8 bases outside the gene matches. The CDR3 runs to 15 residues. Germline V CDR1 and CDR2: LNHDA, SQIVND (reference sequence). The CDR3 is CASTGAGTGDTEAFF. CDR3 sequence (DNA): TGTGCCAGTACGGGGGCGGGGACAGGGGACACTGAAGCTTTCTTT.

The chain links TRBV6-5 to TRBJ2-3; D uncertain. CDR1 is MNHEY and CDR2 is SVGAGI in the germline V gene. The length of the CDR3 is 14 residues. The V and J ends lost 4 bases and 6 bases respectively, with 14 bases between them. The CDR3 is CASSSPVRADTQYF. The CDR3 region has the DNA TGTGCCAGCAGTTCCCCCGTCCGAGCCGATACGCAGTATTTT.

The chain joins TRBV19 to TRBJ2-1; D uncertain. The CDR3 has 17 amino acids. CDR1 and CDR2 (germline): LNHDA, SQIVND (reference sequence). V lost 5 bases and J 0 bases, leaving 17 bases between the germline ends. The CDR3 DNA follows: TGTGCCAGTAGTCCGAGCAGGCAGCCTGGCTCCTACAATGAGCAGTTCTTC. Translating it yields CASSPSRQPGSYNEQFF.

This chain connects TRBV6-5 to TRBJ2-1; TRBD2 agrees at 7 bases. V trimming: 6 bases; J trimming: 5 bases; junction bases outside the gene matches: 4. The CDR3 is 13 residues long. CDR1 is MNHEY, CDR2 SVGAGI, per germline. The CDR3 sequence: CASRVLAHNEQFF. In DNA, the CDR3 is TGTGCCAGCAGAGTACTAGCGCACAATGAGCAGTTCTTC.

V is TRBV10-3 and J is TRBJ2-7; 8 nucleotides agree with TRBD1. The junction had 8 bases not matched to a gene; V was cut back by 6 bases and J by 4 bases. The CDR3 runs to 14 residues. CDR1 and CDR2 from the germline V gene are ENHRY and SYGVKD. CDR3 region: CAISSQGERYEQYF. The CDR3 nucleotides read TGTGCCATCAGCTCACAGGGGGAAAGGTACGAGCAGTACTTC.

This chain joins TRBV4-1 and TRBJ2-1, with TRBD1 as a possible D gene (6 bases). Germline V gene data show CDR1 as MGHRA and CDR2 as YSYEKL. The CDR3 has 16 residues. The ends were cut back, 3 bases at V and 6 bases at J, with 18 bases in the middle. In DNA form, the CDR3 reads TGCGCCAGCAGCCAGTTGGGGGCCGGGACAACCAATGAGCAGTTCTTC. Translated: CASSQLGAGTTNEQFF.

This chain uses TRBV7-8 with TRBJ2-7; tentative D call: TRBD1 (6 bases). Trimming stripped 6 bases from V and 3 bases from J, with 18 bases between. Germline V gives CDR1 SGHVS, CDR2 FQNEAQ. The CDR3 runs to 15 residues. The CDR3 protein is CASREKQGLGYEQYF. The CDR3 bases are TGTGCCAGCAGGGAAAAACAGGGTTTAGGCTACGAGCAGTACTTC.